This TCR beta chain was identified during a study of control samples from healthy donors and cancer patients. Generated by immunoSEQ multiplex PCR, the TCRdb table keeps only in-frame clones and is missing some. This repertoire shows some 150,000 clones, approximately 92% found once; its top ten account for 3% to 3.5%. The CDR3 has 13 residues. From germline, CDR1 is LNHDA and CDR2 SQIVND (reference sequence). Trimming cost V 3 bases and J 5 bases, with 10 bases left between them. The chain combines TRBV19 with TRBJ1-1; no clear D. Sequenced input: blood. The origin of this receptor is a man in his thirties or forties in good health. Here the CDR3 reads CASSIALGTEAFF. DNA for the CDR3: TGTGCCAGTAGTATCGCCCTGGGGACTGAAGCTTTCTTT.